The source of this T cell receptor beta chain is a study of cytomegalovirus exposure and HLA in healthy donors. Whole-study results and caveats: Around 18,000 TCR beta sequences were associated with HLA alleles at 0.05 false discovery rate in a later analysis. A few V segments could not be told apart, such as TRBV6-2 and TRBV6-3, and were left out. Sequence variants that were highly shared formed a cluster that was likely a sequencing artifact.

The PCR employed 60 Vbeta primers together with 13 Jbeta primers. Sequenced by immunoSEQ multiplex PCR; TCRdb stores in-frame clones only, minus some. The sample has about 120,000 clones; around 81% are singletons. Germline CDR1 and CDR2: MNHEY and SMNVEV (reference sequence). The CDR3 covers 15 residues. About this clone itself: No antigen is known for it. One end of the junction fails to match germline, which may point to a read error.

The chain employs TRBV27 and TRBJ1-6; no clear D. The sequenced sample consisted of PBMCs. The receptor was isolated from a female donor in good health and CMV-seronegative. Written as DNA, the CDR3 is TGTGCCAGCAGTTTCAGGATTGTCGATAATTCACCCTTCCACTTT. Amino acids: CASSFRIVDNSPFHF.